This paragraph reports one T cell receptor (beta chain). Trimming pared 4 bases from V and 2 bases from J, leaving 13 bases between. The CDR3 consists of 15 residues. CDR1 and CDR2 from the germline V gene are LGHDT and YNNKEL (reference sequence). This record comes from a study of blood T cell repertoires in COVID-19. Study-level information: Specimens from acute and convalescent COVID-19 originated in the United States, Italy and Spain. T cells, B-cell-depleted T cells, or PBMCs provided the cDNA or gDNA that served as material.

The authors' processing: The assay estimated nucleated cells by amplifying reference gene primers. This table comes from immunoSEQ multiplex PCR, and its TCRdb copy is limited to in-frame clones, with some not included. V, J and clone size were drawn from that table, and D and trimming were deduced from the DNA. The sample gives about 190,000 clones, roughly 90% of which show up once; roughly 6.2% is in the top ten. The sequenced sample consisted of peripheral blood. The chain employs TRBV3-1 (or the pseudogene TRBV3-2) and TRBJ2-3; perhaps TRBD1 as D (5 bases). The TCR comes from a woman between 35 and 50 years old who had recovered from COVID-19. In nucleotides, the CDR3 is TGTGCCAGCAGCCTGCAGGGTTGGGTCACAGATACGCAGTATTTT. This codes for CASSLQGWVTDTQYF.